The rows below give T cell receptor beta chains drawn from one sample of a study of T cell responses to AZD1222 COVID-19 vaccine. Generated by immunoSEQ multiplex PCR, the TCRdb table keeps only in-frame clones and is missing some. The sample shows about 140,000 clones, roughly 92% of them seen only once. The sequencing used peripheral blood, collected on day 0 of AZD1222 vaccination. The receptors here all came from an adult in good health. CDR3s include the opening cysteine and the closing phenylalanine or tryptophan. The D gene is left open where the match is weak. Not all rows give a size; the values are once, few, many and, for expanded clones, a class.

J gene	D gene	clone size	V gene	CDR3 protein	CDR3 DNA
TRBJ1-3	.	.	TRBV5-1	CASSLVGGQHGNTIYF	TGCGCCAGCAGCTTGGTTGGAGGGCAGCATGGAAACACCATATATTTT
TRBJ1-1	.	.	TRBV28	CASSPLGGGTEAFF	TGTGCCAGCAGCCCCTTAGGGGGGGGCACTGAAGCTTTCTTT
TRBJ1-5	.	.	TRBV18	CASSPGIQQPQHF	TGTGCCAGCTCACCGGGGATTCAACAGCCCCAGCATTTT
TRBJ2-1	TRBD2	.	TRBV4-1	CASRGLAFYNEQFF	TGCGCCAGCAGGGGACTAGCTTTCTACAATGAGCAGTTCTTC
TRBJ2-7	TRBD2	.	TRBV7-9	CATRPNLMTSGRSAEQYF	TGTGCCACCCGGCCCAACCTAATGACTAGCGGGAGATCAGCGGAGCAGTACTTC
TRBJ1-4	TRBD1	.	TRBV7-6	CASSLAPQGTNEKLFF	TGTGCCAGCAGCTTAGCACCACAGGGGACTAATGAAAAACTGTTTTTT
TRBJ2-7	TRBD2	.	TRBV6-6	CASSYPGLEDEQYF	TGTGCCAGCAGTTACCCGGGACTAGAAGACGAGCAGTACTTC
TRBJ1-1	.	once	TRBV6-2/TRBV6-3	CASSYRRTEAFF	TGTGCCAGCAGTTACAGGCGAACTGAAGCTTTCTTT
TRBJ2-7	.	.	TRBV5-4	CASSLGYRGEQYF	TGTGCCAGCAGCTTGGGGTATCGGGGCGAGCAGTACTTC
TRBJ1-2	.	.	TRBV6-5	CASSLTANYGYTF	TGTGCCAGCAGCTTGACCGCGAACTATGGCTACACCTTC
TRBJ1-4	.	.	TRBV3-1/TRBV3-2	CASSQGQGVFF	TGTGCCAGCAGCCAAGGCCAGGGAGTGTTTTTT
TRBJ2-2	TRBD2	.	TRBV6-4	CASSEGAGWPTGELFF	TGTGCCAGCAGTGAGGGAGCGGGATGGCCCACCGGGGAGCTGTTTTTT
TRBJ1-6	TRBD1	.	TRBV4-1	CASSHVDRRALHF	TGCGCCAGCAGCCATGTGGACAGGCGGGCTCTCCACTTT
TRBJ1-5	.	.	TRBV12-3/TRBV12-4	CASSLFLNQPQHF	TGTGCCAGCAGTTTATTCCTGAATCAGCCCCAGCATTTT
TRBJ1-4	.	.	TRBV27	CASRSLGRSSTNEKLFF	TGTGCCAGCCGGTCCCTTGGTCGGTCTTCAACTAATGAAAAACTGTTTTTT
TRBJ1-2	.	.	TRBV27	CASSPRSPFEPGGYGYTF	TGTGCCAGCAGTCCTCGGAGCCCGTTTGAGCCCGGGGGTTATGGCTACACCTTC
TRBJ2-7	.	.	TRBV5-1	CASSPAEGRGHEQYF	TGCGCCAGCAGCCCCGCCGAGGGTAGGGGCCACGAGCAGTACTTC
TRBJ1-1	.	.	TRBV7-9	CASSLAGGRATEAFF	TGTGCCAGCAGCTTAGCGGGGGGCAGGGCCACTGAAGCTTTCTTT
TRBJ2-1	TRBD2	once	TRBV9	CASSATSGSGNEQFF	TGTGCCAGCAGCGCGACTAGCGGGAGCGGTAATGAGCAGTTCTTC
TRBJ2-1	.	.	TRBV11-2	CASSPIVGYNEQFF	TGTGCCAGCAGCCCTATTGTCGGCTACAATGAGCAGTTCTTC
TRBJ1-1	.	.	TRBV20-1	CSASGEADTEAFF	TGCAGTGCTAGTGGGGAGGCGGACACTGAAGCTTTCTTT
TRBJ2-3	TRBD2	.	TRBV5-1	CASRPAGGLDTQYF	TGCGCCAGCAGACCGGCGGGGGGTCTAGATACGCAGTATTTT
TRBJ1-6	.	.	TRBV12-3/TRBV12-4	CASTSGGSPLHF	TGTGCCAGCACGTCCGGGGGCTCACCCCTCCACTTT
TRBJ2-3	.	.	TRBV6-4	CASSDSRSGADTQYF	TGTGCCAGCAGTGACTCGAGGTCGGGAGCTGATACGCAGTATTTT
TRBJ1-1	.	once	TRBV28	CASSFPSQGWNTEAFF	TGTGCCAGCAGTTTCCCCTCACAGGGATGGAACACTGAAGCTTTCTTT
TRBJ2-3	TRBD2	.	TRBV29-1	CSVATSGRADTQYF	TGCAGCGTTGCAACTAGCGGGAGGGCAGATACGCAGTATTTT
TRBJ1-6	TRBD1	.	TRBV30	CAWTTRGSGQGLNSPLHF	TGTGCCTGGACTACTCGAGGGTCGGGACAGGGATTAAATTCACCCCTCCACTTT
TRBJ2-7	.	.	TRBV28	CASTLRGTVTYEQYF	TGTGCCAGCACCCTTCGGGGGACAGTCACCTACGAGCAGTACTTC
TRBJ1-2	.	.	TRBV9	CASSTFADNSDGYTF	TGTGCCAGCAGCACCTTTGCGGACAATTCCGACGGCTACACCTTC
TRBJ1-2	TRBD1	.	TRBV25-1	CASSWTGSGYTF	TGTGCCAGCAGTTGGACAGGGTCTGGCTACACCTTC
TRBJ1-1	TRBD1	once	TRBV7-2	CASSFRDRENTEAFF	TGTGCCAGCAGCTTCCGGGACAGGGAGAACACTGAAGCTTTCTTT
TRBJ2-1	.	once	TRBV19	CASSRSGGYNEQFF	TGTGCCAGTAGTCGATCCGGGGGCTACAATGAGCAGTTCTTC
TRBJ2-7	.	.	TRBV6-5	CASNLYPDSSYEQYF	TGTGCCAGCAACCTATATCCGGACAGTTCCTACGAGCAGTACTTC
TRBJ2-4	.	.	TRBV28	CASSLKGWAKNIQYF	TGTGCCAGCAGTTTGAAGGGTTGGGCCAAAAACATTCAGTACTTC
TRBJ1-5	.	.	TRBV5-6	CASSLLPGNQPQHF	TGTGCCAGCAGTTTGCTGCCTGGTAATCAGCCCCAGCATTTT
TRBJ2-1	.	.	TRBV10-3	CAISESMYDSSYNEQFF	TGTGCCATCAGTGAGTCGATGTACGATAGCTCCTACAATGAGCAGTTCTTC
TRBJ2-5	TRBD2	.	TRBV19	CASSTPGGARETQYF	TGTGCCAGTAGTACCCCCGGGGGGGCTAGAGAGACCCAGTACTTC
TRBJ1-3	.	.	TRBV27	CASSSGMYSGNTIYF	TGTGCCAGCAGTTCCGGGATGTACTCTGGAAACACCATATATTTT
TRBJ1-1	.	.	TRBV10-3	CATRDTLNTEAFF	TGTGCCACCCGGGACACCCTGAACACTGAAGCTTTCTTT
TRBJ1-4	.	.	TRBV2	CASRWGTVNEKLFF	TGTGCCAGCAGGTGGGGGACTGTTAATGAAAAACTGTTTTTT
TRBJ1-4	.	.	TRBV5-5	CASSFIGATNEKLFF	TGTGCCAGCAGCTTTATCGGGGCTACTAATGAAAAACTGTTTTTT